The subject of this entry is one TCR beta chain. The entry originates in a study of shared clonotypes between healthy human individuals. The CDR3 covers 14 residues. The V segment lost 5 bases and the J segment 2 bases; nucleotides outside the gene matches: 3. Germline V gene sequence: CDR1 LNHDA, CDR2 SQIVND (reference sequence). Healthy and HIV-negative, the adult donors had no recent acute infections or vaccinations. The study drew all its donors from Caucasian adults living in Nashville, Tennessee. Assay used: immunoSEQ multiplex PCR; TCRdb lists only in-frame clones, some missing. The table has over a million clones, more than 95% seen once.

Sequenced: naive CD4+ T cells sorted from blood. As for subset: CD45RA+ positively selected. The V gene is TRBV19, the J gene TRBJ2-1; 7 bases line up with TRBD2. The sequence derives from a man aged 30-40 years in good health. CDR3 nucleotides: TGTGCCAGTAGTCGCGGGAGAGCCTACAATGAGCAGTTCTTC. Its protein product is CASSRGRAYNEQFF.